The present TCR beta chain was sequenced within a study of blood T cell repertoires in COVID-19. This table comes from immunoSEQ multiplex PCR, and its TCRdb copy is limited to in-frame clones, with some not included. The sample consists of fewer than 50,000 clones, roughly 82% of them appearing once. This clone was observed a handful of times. CDR1 LGHDT and CDR2 YNNKEL come from the germline V gene (reference sequence). The CDR3 is 15 amino acids. Trimming took 4 bases from V and 3 from J; bases not matched to a gene: 8. Sequencing input: peripheral blood. V and J are TRBV3-1 (or the pseudogene TRBV3-2) and TRBJ2-5; 7 positions match TRBD1. The TCR originated in a human donor in a cohort sampled during active COVID-19. CDR3 loop: CASSLWGRGKETQYF. CDR3 bases: TGTGCCAGCAGCCTTTGGGGCAGGGGGAAAGAGACCCAGTACTTC.